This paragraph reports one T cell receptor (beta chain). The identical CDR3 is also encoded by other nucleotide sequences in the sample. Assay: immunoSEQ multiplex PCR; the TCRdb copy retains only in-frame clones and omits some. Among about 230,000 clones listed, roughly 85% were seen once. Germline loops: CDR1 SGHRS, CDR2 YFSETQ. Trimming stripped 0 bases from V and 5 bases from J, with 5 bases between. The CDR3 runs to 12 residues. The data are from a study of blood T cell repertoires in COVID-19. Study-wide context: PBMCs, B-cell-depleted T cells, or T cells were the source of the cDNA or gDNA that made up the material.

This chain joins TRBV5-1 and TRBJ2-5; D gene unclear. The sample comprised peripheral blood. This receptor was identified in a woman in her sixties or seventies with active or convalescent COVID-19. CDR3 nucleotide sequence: TGCGCCAGCAGCTTGGATCGGGAGACCCAGTACTTC. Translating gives CASSLDRETQYF.